The 27 T cell receptor beta chains presented below share a single source sample, sequenced in a study of blood T cell repertoires in COVID-19. Profiling relied on immunoSEQ multiplex PCR, and the TCRdb table lists in-frame clones only, not all of them. Of about 390,000 clones listed, about 90% are singletons. The sequenced sample was peripheral blood. The receptor source for this set is a woman aged 55-70 years with COVID-19, enrolled during active disease.

This clone has just a few counts. Other DNA sequences in this sample translate to the same CDR3. This rearrangement joins TRBV5-1 to TRBJ1-4; possibly TRBD1 for D (5 bases). This CDR3 spans 15 amino acids. CDR1 is SGHRS and CDR2 is YFSETQ in the germline V gene. V gave up 4 bases and J gave up 5 bases, with 15 bases separating them. CDR3 protein: CASSPGRGTNEKLFF. CDR3 bases: TGCGCCAGCAGCCCTGGTCGGGGGACGAATGAAAAACTGTTTTTT.

The J gene is TRBJ2-1, the V gene TRBV5-1, with D perhaps matching TRBD1 (7 bases). The germline gives CDR1 SGHRS, CDR2 YFSETQ. This CDR3 is built from 16 residues. The ends were cut back, 8 bases at V and 0 bases at J, with 18 bases in the middle. This CDR3 reads CASCPGGLSSYNEQFF. As DNA, the CDR3 is TGCGCCAGTTGCCCAGGGGGGCTTAGCTCCTACAATGAGCAGTTCTTC.

J is TRBJ2-3 and V is TRBV7-9; TRBD1 is a possible D gene (5 bases). The CDR3 loop spans 15 amino acids. Trimming removed 7 bases from V and 0 bases from J, with 14 bases in between. Germline CDR1 and CDR2: SEHNR and FQNEAQ (reference sequence). This chain's CDR3 is CASTPGAGSTDTQYF. CDR3 nucleotide sequence: TGTGCCAGCACCCCTGGGGCAGGTAGCACAGATACGCAGTATTTT.

The chain joins TRBV28 to TRBJ1-1; D unresolved. The germline CDR1 and CDR2 sequences are MDHEN and SYDVKM. With 7 bases removed from V and 4 bases from J, the gap between germline ends came to 10 bases. The CDR3 extends over 12 amino acids. CDR3 in amino acids: CASKVRVTEAFF. As DNA, the CDR3 is TGTGCCAGCAAAGTTCGGGTCACTGAAGCTTTCTTT.

The rearrangement uses TRBV7-3 and TRBJ2-1; weak D call: TRBD1 (6 bases). Trimming cost V 3 bases and J 6 bases, with 15 bases left between them. The CDR3 runs 15 residues. The germline V gene has CDR1 SGHTA and CDR2 FQGTGA. The CDR3 nucleotides are TGTGCCAGCAGCTTTTCAGGGGCCCTCCTCAATGAGCAGTTCTTC. Amino acids: CASSFSGALLNEQFF.

This clone was observed a single time. The V gene is TRBV18, the J gene TRBJ2-1, with 8 bases identical to TRBD1. This CDR3 has 15 amino acids. The ends lost 2 bases at V and 12 bases at J; junction bases unmatched: 12. CDR1 and CDR2 (germline): KGHSH, LQKENI. CDR3 DNA sequence: TGTGCCAGCTCACCAACGAATGCTCGACAGGGGACGCAGTTCTTC. It yields the protein CASSPTNARQGTQFF.

The chain employs TRBV2 and TRBJ1-1, with D possibly being TRBD1 (6 bases). Germline V gene lookup returns CDR1 SNHLY and CDR2 FYNNEI. The germline V and J ends were trimmed by 7 bases and 0 bases, with 15 bases remaining between them. CDR3 length: 15 residues. CDR3 residues: CASIRTVLMNTEAFF. The DNA for the CDR3 is TGTGCCAGCATTAGGACAGTACTTATGAACACTGAAGCTTTCTTT.

The rearrangement links TRBV9 to TRBJ2-1; TRBD2 is a possible D gene (6 bases). CDR1 and CDR2 from the germline V gene are SGDLS and YYNGEE. V was trimmed by 1 base and J by 3 bases, leaving 14 bases between them. This CDR3 is built from 16 residues. CDR3 DNA sequence: TGTGCCAGCAGCGTAAGGCCGGCGGGGCTCTACAATGAGCAGTTCTTC. This gives the protein CASSVRPAGLYNEQFF.

This clone was counted a single time. This sequence joins TRBV7-9 and TRBJ1-4, with 8 positions matching TRBD1. CDR1 and CDR2 (germline): SEHNR, FQNEAQ (reference sequence). With V trimmed by 3 bases and J by 8 bases, 5 bases remained unmatched. The CDR3 spans 14 residues. The CDR3 coding sequence is TGTGCCAGCAGCTTCCAGGGGGCGAGAGAAAAACTGTTTTTT. This codes for CASSFQGAREKLFF. The variable domain in full, completed from reference TRBV7-9 and TRBJ1-4, reads DTGVSQNPRHKITKRGQNVTFRCDPISEHNRLYWYRQTLGQGPEFLTYFQNEAQLEKSRLLSDRFSAERPKGSFSTLEIQRTEQGDSAMYLCASSFQGAREKLFFGSGTQLSVL.

The chain employs TRBV7-2 and TRBJ1-3; 8 bases match TRBD1. J was trimmed by 0 bases and V by 4 bases; bases with no gene match: 2. The germline V gene has CDR1 SGHTA and CDR2 FQGNSA. The CDR3 runs to 15 residues. The chain's CDR3 is CASSWDRSSGNTIYF. The CDR3 nucleotides are TGTGCCAGCAGCTGGGACAGGAGCTCTGGAAACACCATATATTTT. The full variable domain, its missing parts supplied by reference TRBV7-2 and TRBJ1-3, is GAGVSQSPSNKVTEKGKDVELRCDPISGHTALYWYRQSLGQGLEFLIYFQGNSAPDKSGLPSDRFSAERTGGSVSTLTIQRTQQEDSAVYLCASSWDRSSGNTIYFGEGSWLTVV.

The chain combines TRBV6-5 with TRBJ1-3, with a possible D match to TRBD1 (5 bases). CDR3 length equals 13 residues. Between the trimmed V and J ends, which lost 6 bases and 4 bases, there was a span of 10 bases. In germline, CDR1 is MNHEY, CDR2 SVGAGI. CDR3 sequence: CASRISGGNTIYF. DNA for the CDR3: TGTGCCAGCAGGATTTCAGGGGGAAACACCATATATTTT.

The chain links TRBV5-5 to TRBJ2-6; D is perhaps TRBD2 (5 bases). V lost 1 base and J 4 bases, leaving 9 bases between the germline ends. The CDR3 covers 15 residues. Germline V gene data show CDR1 as SGHKS and CDR2 as YYEKEE (reference sequence). In nucleotides, the CDR3 is TGTGCCAGCAGCTTGCAGCGAGGGGGGGCCAACGTCCTGACTTTC. As protein: CASSLQRGGANVLTF.

The J gene is TRBJ2-3, the V gene TRBV7-2, with a tentative D call TRBD2 (5 bases). In germline, CDR1 is SGHTA, CDR2 FQGNSA. This CDR3 contains 14 residues. The V end lost 5 bases, the J end lost 3 bases, and 12 bases lay between the germline ends. This chain's CDR3 is CASSGRTGTDTQYF. CDR3 nucleotide sequence: TGTGCCAGCAGCGGAAGGACTGGAACAGATACGCAGTATTTT.

The gene calls are TRBV4-1 and TRBJ1-5; TRBD1 aligns across 7 bases. In germline, CDR1 is MGHRA, CDR2 YSYEKL. The J segment lost 7 bases and the V segment lost 4 bases, leaving 10 bases of the junction unmatched. The CDR3 sequence is 15 residues long. The CDR3 DNA reads as TGCGCCAGCAGCCTCAGGAGAACAGGGGAACAGCCCCAGCATTTT. This gives the protein CASSLRRTGEQPQHF.

This chain joins TRBV7-3 and TRBJ2-3, with 7 bases lining up with TRBD2. CDR3 length equals 16 residues. Trimming at V came to 4 bases and at J to 1 base, leaving 8 bases not matched to a gene. CDR1 is SGHTA, CDR2 FQGTGA, per germline. CDR3 DNA sequence: TGTGCCAGCAGCTCAGCCGGGGGGACCGGCACAGATACGCAGTATTTT. Its protein is CASSSAGGTGTDTQYF. The full variable domain, completed using reference TRBV7-3 and TRBJ2-3, is GAGVSQTPSNKVTEKGKYVELRCDPISGHTALYWYRQSLGQGPEFLIYFQGTGAADDSGLPNDRFFAVRPEGSVSTLKIQRTERGDSAVYLCASSSAGGTGTDTQYFGPGTRLTVL.

The chain combines TRBV10-2 with TRBJ2-7; possible D gene TRBD2, 5 bases. V lost 4 bases and J lost 5, with 12 bases in between. The CDR3 has 13 residues. Germline values: CDR1 WSHSY, CDR2 SAAADI. Written as DNA, the CDR3 is TGCGCCAGCAGTGGGACTGGATCGAACGAGCAGTACTTC. Protein product: CASSGTGSNEQYF.

The gene calls are TRBV28 and TRBJ1-5, with a possible D match to TRBD1 (6 bases). The V gene lost 6 bases and the J gene lost 9 bases, with 18 bases spanning the gap. Germline V gene data show CDR1 as MDHEN and CDR2 as SYDVKM. The CDR3 consists of 14 residues. CDR3 nucleotide sequence: TGTGCCAGCAGCCGGGGGGGCGGGGCATGGCCCCAGCATTTT. Translated, it gives CASSRGGGAWPQHF. The full variable domain, in which reference TRBV28 and TRBJ1-5 provide the parts outside the CDR3, is DVKVTQSSRYLVKRTGEKVFLECVQDMDHENMFWYRQDPGLGLRLIYFSYDVKMKEKGDIPEGYSVSREKKERFSLILESASTNQTSMYLCASSRGGGAWPQHFGDGTRLSIL.

This chain connects TRBV10-3 to TRBJ1-1; TRBD1 aligns across 7 bases. In germline, CDR1 is ENHRY, CDR2 SYGVKD. The CDR3 sequence is 13 residues long. The J segment lost 6 bases and the V segment lost 7 bases, leaving 8 bases of the junction unmatched. The CDR3 region is CAIKHTGDSEAFF. DNA for the CDR3: TGTGCCATCAAACATACAGGGGACTCTGAAGCTTTCTTT.

This chain uses TRBV6-5 with TRBJ1-1; TRBD1 matches 7 bases. Trimming removed 4 bases from V and 3 bases from J; junction bases left unmatched: 11. Germline CDR1 and CDR2: MNHEY and SVGAGI. CDR3 length equals 16 residues. CDR3 nucleotides: TGTGCCAGCAGTTTATCGAGGGGGCGCGGTGACACTGAAGCTTTCTTT. This encodes CASSLSRGRGDTEAFF.

The CDR3 nucleotides read TGTGCCAGCAGCCTCGACAGGGACAATCAGCCCCAGCATTTT. Translation gives CASSLDRDNQPQHF. The chain is built from TRBV9 and TRBJ1-5; 7 bases align to TRBD1. Trimming at V came to 4 bases and at J to 3 bases, leaving 4 bases not matched to a gene. This CDR3 is 14 amino acids long. Germline CDR1 and CDR2: SGDLS and YYNGEE.

The rearrangement links TRBV7-3 to TRBJ2-5; D unresolved. The CDR3 loop spans 12 amino acids. Trimming took 5 bases from V and 2 from J, leaving 6 bases between them. Germline CDR1 is SGHTA and CDR2 is FQGTGA. The CDR3 spells CASSQDQETQYF. The CDR3 nucleotides read TGTGCCAGCAGCCAGGATCAAGAGACCCAGTACTTC.

The chain is built from TRBV9 and TRBJ2-1; maybe TRBD1 (5 bases). The CDR3 consists of 12 residues. Germline lookup yields CDR1 SGDLS and CDR2 YYNGEE. The V gene lost 2 bases and the J gene lost 6 bases, with 6 bases spanning the gap. The CDR3 bases are TGTGCCAGCAGCGTTGGGGCCAATGAGCAGTTCTTC. Translating it yields CASSVGANEQFF. The whole variable domain, remainder taken from reference TRBV9 and TRBJ2-1, is DSGVTQTPKHLITATGQRVTLRCSPRSGDLSVYWYQQSLDQGLQFLIQYYNGEERAKGNILERFSAQQFPDLHSELNLSSLELGDSALYFCASSVGANEQFFGPGTRLTVL.

This chain connects TRBV19 to TRBJ2-2; 10 nucleotides line up with TRBD2. The CDR3 is 17 amino acids. Trimming took 8 bases from V and 2 from J; bases not matched to a gene: 11. CDR1 and CDR2 from the germline V gene are LNHDA and SQIVND (reference sequence). The CDR3 nucleotides read TGTGCCAGTTTCCCGGGACTAGCGAGGAAAAACACCGGGGAGCTGTTTTTT. This sequence encodes CASFPGLARKNTGELFF.

The CDR3 nucleotides read TGCAGTGCGACCCGCGGGACAGACCAGTTCTTC. It yields the protein CSATRGTDQFF. V usage is TRBV20-1 and J usage is TRBJ2-1; D perhaps matches TRBD1 (7 bases). This CDR3 has 11 residues. The V gene's germline CDR1 is DFQATT and CDR2 SNEGSKA (reference sequence). The germline V and J ends were trimmed by 6 bases and 13 bases, with 16 bases remaining between them.

This sequence joins TRBV4-1 and TRBJ2-4; D gene uncertain. V gave up 0 bases and J gave up 2 bases, with 8 bases separating them. Germline CDR1 and CDR2: MGHRA and YSYEKL. The CDR3 extends over 15 amino acids. The CDR3 is CASSQDPGSKNIQYF. CDR3 in DNA: TGCGCCAGCAGCCAAGATCCGGGTTCCAAAAACATTCAGTACTTC.

The V call is TRBV10-2, the J call TRBJ2-5; tentative D call: TRBD2 (7 bases). V was pared by 3 bases and J by 4 bases, with 12 bases between. The germline gives CDR1 WSHSY, CDR2 SAAADI. The CDR3 runs to 14 residues. CDR3 sequence: CASSDLGGPETQYF. Here the CDR3 DNA reads TGCGCCAGCAGTGACCTCGGGGGGCCAGAGACCCAGTACTTC.

The CDR3 protein is CASSEVGAREKLFF. The CDR3 DNA reads as TGTGCCAGCAGTGAGGTGGGGGCTCGCGAAAAACTGTTTTTT. This chain connects TRBV2 to TRBJ1-4, with D tentatively TRBD1 (6 bases). Germline V CDR1 and CDR2: SNHLY, FYNNEI. V was shortened by 3 bases and J by 8 bases, with 13 bases between the two germline ends. The length of the CDR3 is 14 residues.